The sequence of this TCR beta chain was determined in a study of T-cell memory formation after mild COVID-19. Overall study context: TCR clusters largely stayed donor specific. Study-level points and caveats: Clones which contracted sat mainly in CM and EM if CD4+, and in EMRA if CD8+. There was no confirmation that second-wave clones peaking on day 37 were SARS-CoV-2 specific.

TCRdb fed the 5' RACE reads into MiXCR, producing one record per CDR3 protein. This sample has approximately 340,000 distinct CDR3 sequences; 10% to 15% occur once, and the top ten carry over 20%. Points on this clonotype: Antigen specificity is unknown.

The germline CDR1 and CDR2 sequences are SGHTA and FQGTGA. The CDR3 extends over 16 amino acids. Trimming stripped 5 bases from V and 6 bases from J, with 19 bases between. Sequenced input: PBMCs or a T cell subset sorted from them (not recorded which). The receptor was derived from a man aged 18 to 30 who had mild COVID-19 (a few samples of this study predate the infection). Cell type and time point are not known. The V and J genes are TRBV7-3 and TRBJ2-2; a weak D match, TRBD1 (6 bases). The CDR3 region is CASSRAGTLGAGELFF. In nucleotides, the CDR3 is TGTGCCAGCAGCCGCGCCGGGACACTAGGGGCCGGGGAGCTGTTTTTT.